This TCR beta chain was documented in a study of T-cell memory formation after mild COVID-19. This clonotype was seen more than once but under ten times. One entry per CDR3 protein results from TCRdb running MiXCR on the 5' RACE reads. The sample consists of over 150,000 distinct CDR3 sequences, about 22% of them appearing once. The sequenced material came from PBMCs or a T cell subset sorted from them (not recorded which). The sequence derives from an adult woman who had mild COVID-19 (a few samples of this study predate the infection). Cell type and time point are not known.

The CDR3 is CASSAGGWNQPQHF. CDR3 DNA sequence: TGTGCCAGCTCCGCGGGGGGATGGAATCAGCCCCAGCATTTT. The chain couples TRBV12-3 or TRBV12-4 to TRBJ1-5; D is possibly TRBD1 (5 bases). The V end lost 8 bases, the J end lost 4 bases, and 15 bases lay between the germline ends. The CDR3 runs to 14 residues.